The entry that follows covers one TCR beta chain sequence. The data were obtained in a study of T cells in localized non-small cell lung cancer. Only in-frame clones appear in the TCRdb table, and some are missing; sequencing was by immunoSEQ multiplex PCR. The repertoire holds tens of thousands of clones, with approximately 90% as singletons. The CDR3 totals 11 residues. CDR1 is LGHNT and CDR2 is FRNRAP in the germline V gene. V was clipped by 3 bases and J by 8 bases, with 5 bases between them. The TCR originated in a female donor older than 55 with stage I lung adenocarcinoma. This material consisted of peripheral blood, taken before any cancer treatment. The rearrangement uses TRBV12-5 and TRBJ2-1; no clear D gene. The CDR3 DNA sequence: TGTGCTAGTGGTTTTCGCGATGAGCAGTTCTTC. This codes for CASGFRDEQFF.